This entry is about one TCR beta chain. The sample originates from a study of blood T cell repertoires in COVID-19. For the study at large: There were acute and convalescent COVID-19 samples, and they came from the United States, Italy and Spain. PBMCs, B-cell-depleted T cells, or T cells were the source of the cDNA or gDNA that made up the material.

Original data processing: Estimated nucleated cell counts came from reference gene primer amplification. Sequencing used immunoSEQ multiplex PCR; TCRdb keeps in-frame clones, though not all of them. That table is the source of V, J and clone size, and D and trimming were worked out from the DNA. The table lists roughly 300,000 clones, about 87% of them singletons. The sequenced sample consisted of peripheral blood. The TCR was taken from a woman in her thirties or forties who had recovered from COVID-19.

The chain's CDR3 is CASSLSRHGETQYF. CDR3 nucleotide sequence: TGTGCCAGCAGTTTATCGAGGCACGGAGAGACCCAGTACTTC. V is TRBV27 and J is TRBJ2-5, with no clear D. V was cut by 0 bases and J by 4 bases, with 9 bases left in between. The CDR3 sequence is 14 residues long. CDR1 is MNHEY and CDR2 is SMNVEV in the germline V gene (reference sequence).